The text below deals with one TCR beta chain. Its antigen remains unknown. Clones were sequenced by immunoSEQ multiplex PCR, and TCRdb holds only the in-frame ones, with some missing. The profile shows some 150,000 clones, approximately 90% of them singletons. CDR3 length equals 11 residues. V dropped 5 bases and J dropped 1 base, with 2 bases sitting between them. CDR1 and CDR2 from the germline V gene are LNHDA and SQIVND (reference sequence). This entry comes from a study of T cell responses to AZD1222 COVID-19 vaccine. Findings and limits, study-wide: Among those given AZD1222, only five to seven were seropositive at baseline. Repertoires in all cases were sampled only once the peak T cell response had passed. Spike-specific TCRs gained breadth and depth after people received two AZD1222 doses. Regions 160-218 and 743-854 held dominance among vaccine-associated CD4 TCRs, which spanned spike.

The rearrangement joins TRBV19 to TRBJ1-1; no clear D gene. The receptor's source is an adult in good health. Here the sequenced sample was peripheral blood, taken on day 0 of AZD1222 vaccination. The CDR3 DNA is TGTGCCAGTAGTCAGAACACTGAAGCTTTCTTT. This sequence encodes CASSQNTEAFF.